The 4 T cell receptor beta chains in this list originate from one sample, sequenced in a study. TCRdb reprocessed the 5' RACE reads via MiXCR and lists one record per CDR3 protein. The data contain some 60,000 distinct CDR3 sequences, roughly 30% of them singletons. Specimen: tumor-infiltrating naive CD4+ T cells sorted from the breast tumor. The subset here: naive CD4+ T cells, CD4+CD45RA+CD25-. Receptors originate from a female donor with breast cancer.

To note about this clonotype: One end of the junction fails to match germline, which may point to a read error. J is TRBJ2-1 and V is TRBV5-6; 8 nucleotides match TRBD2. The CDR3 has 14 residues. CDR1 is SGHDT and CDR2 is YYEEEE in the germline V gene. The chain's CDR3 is CASGSGGAYNEQLF. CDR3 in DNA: TGTGCCAGCGGATCGGGGGGGGCCTACAATGAGCAGCTCTTC.

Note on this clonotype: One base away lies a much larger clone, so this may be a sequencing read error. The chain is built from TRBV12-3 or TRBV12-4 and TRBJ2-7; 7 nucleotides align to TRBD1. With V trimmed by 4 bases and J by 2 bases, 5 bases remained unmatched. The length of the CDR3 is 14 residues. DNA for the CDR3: TGTGCCAGCAGTTGGGACAGCTATACCTACGAGCAGTACTTC. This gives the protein CASSWDSYTYEQYF.

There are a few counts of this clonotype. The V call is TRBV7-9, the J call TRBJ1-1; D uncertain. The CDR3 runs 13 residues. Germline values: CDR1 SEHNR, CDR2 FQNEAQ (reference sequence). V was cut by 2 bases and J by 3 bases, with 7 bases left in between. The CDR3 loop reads CASSLSAYTEAFF. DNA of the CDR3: TGTGCCAGCAGCTTATCTGCGTACACTGAAGCTTTCTTT.

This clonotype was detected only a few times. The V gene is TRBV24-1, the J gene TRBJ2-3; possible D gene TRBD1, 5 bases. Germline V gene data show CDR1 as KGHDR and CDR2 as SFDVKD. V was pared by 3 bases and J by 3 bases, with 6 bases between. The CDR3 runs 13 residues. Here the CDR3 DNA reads TGTGCCACCAGTGATCAGGGTACAGATACGCAGTATTTT. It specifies CATSDQGTDTQYF.